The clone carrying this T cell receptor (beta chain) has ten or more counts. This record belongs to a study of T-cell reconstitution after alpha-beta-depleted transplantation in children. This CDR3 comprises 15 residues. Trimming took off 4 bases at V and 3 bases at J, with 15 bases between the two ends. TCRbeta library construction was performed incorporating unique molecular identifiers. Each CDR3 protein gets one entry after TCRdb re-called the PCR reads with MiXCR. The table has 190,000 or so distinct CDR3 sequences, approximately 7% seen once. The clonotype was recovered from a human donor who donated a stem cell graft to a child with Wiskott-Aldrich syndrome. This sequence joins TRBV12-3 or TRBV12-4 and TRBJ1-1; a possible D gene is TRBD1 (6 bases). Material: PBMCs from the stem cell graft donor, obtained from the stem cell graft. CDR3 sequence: CASSSRGKGDTEAFF. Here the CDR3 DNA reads TGTGCCAGCAGTTCCCGTGGCAAGGGGGACACTGAAGCTTTCTTT.